This T cell receptor beta chain appears in the sequencing data of a study of persistence of HIV-infected CD4 T cells. Per the germline V gene, CDR1 is SGHRS and CDR2 is YFSETQ. The CDR3 length is 11 residues. V was cut by 2 bases and J by 4 bases, with 0 bases left in between. In the case of this clone: Its antigen is not identified.

The immunoSEQ assay was version 4, run in survey mode. The method was immunoSEQ multiplex PCR; TCRdb's version includes in-frame clones alone and lacks a portion of them. Of roughly 9,200 clones in the sample, 82% were seen once. Cells were stimulated with overlapping HIV-1 Gag 15-mer peptides. Sorting of responding CD4+ T cells relied on upregulated CD40 ligand together with CD69. Donors had CD4+ T cell counts above 400 cells/uL and were CMV-seropositive. CD8+ T cells were removed from PBMCs prior to stimulation. The sequencing here drew on CD4+ T cells sorted from PBMCs after 18-hour stimulation, taken from a patient who received antiretroviral therapy. The chain employs TRBV5-1 and TRBJ1-4; D gene unclear. The TCR sequence derives from an adult woman with HIV who was CMV-seropositive. The DNA for the CDR3 is TGCGCCAGCAGCTTTAATGAAAAACTGTTTTTT. As protein: CASSFNEKLFF.